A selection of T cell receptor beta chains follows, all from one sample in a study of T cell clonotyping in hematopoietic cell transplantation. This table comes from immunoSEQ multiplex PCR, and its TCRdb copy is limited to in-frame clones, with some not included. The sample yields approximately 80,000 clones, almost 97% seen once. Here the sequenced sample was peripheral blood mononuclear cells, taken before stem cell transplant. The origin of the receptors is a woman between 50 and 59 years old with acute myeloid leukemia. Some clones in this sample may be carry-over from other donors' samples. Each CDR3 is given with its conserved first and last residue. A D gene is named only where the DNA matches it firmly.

CDR3: CASSYGSRTGEKLFF
DNA: TGTGCCAGCAGTTACGGGTCCAGAACGGGAGAAAAACTGTTTTTT
J: TRBJ1-4
D: -
V: TRBV6-6

CDR3: CASSLTSRYTDTQYF
DNA: TGTGCCAGCAGTCTAACTTCCCGGTACACAGATACGCAGTATTTT
J: TRBJ2-3
D: -
V: TRBV6-6

CDR3: CASSWEGGFYEQYF
DNA: TGTGCCAGCAGCTGGGAAGGGGGATTCTACGAGCAGTACTTC
J: TRBJ2-7
D: -
V: TRBV7-2

CDR3: CASRDLYNEQFF
DNA: TGTGCCAGCAGGGACTTGTACAATGAGCAGTTCTTC
J: TRBJ2-1
D: -
V: TRBV6-4

CDR3: CAWSVLPHSGTTGNTIYF
DNA: TGTGCCTGGAGTGTCCTTCCTCATTCAGGGACAACCGGAAACACCATATATTTT
J: TRBJ1-3
D: -
V: TRBV30

CDR3: CAWRLKGQGYTF
DNA: TGTGCCTGGAGGCTAAAGGGGCAAGGCTACACCTTC
J: TRBJ1-2
D: -
V: TRBV30

CDR3: CAWKGLPYNEQFF
DNA: TGTGCCTGGAAAGGCCTCCCCTACAATGAGCAGTTCTTC
J: TRBJ2-1
D: -
V: TRBV30

CDR3: CASSSRTGSKNVGTEAFF
DNA: TGTGCCAGCAGCTCTCGGACAGGGTCGAAGAATGTCGGCACTGAAGCTTTCTTT
J: TRBJ1-1
D: TRBD1
V: TRBV7-6

CDR3: CASSQSSYEQYF
DNA: TGTGCCAGCAGTCAAAGCAGCTACGAGCAGTACTTC
J: TRBJ2-7
D: -
V: TRBV27

CDR3: CAWSGQPSTYGYTF
DNA: TGTGCCTGGAGTGGACAGCCCTCTACCTATGGCTACACCTTC
J: TRBJ1-2
D: -
V: TRBV30

CDR3: CASSVGPGQYYEQYF
DNA: TGTGCCAGCAGCGTGGGACCGGGACAGTATTACGAGCAGTACTTC
J: TRBJ2-7
D: TRBD1
V: TRBV9

CDR3: CASSLGAGGWETQYF
DNA: TGTGCCAGCAGCTTAGGGGCGGGAGGTTGGGAGACCCAGTACTTC
J: TRBJ2-5
D: TRBD2
V: TRBV11-2

CDR3: CASSHRTSNNSPLHF
DNA: TGCGCCAGCAGTCATCGCACGTCTAATAATTCACCCCTCCACTTT
J: TRBJ1-6
D: -
V: TRBV23-1

CDR3: CASSQKTGGLGTEAFF
DNA: TGTGCCAGCAGCCAAAAGACAGGGGGCTTGGGGACTGAAGCTTTCTTT
J: TRBJ1-1
D: TRBD1
V: TRBV9

CDR3: CASGWGTGKGEQYF
DNA: TGTGCTAGTGGTTGGGGGACAGGGAAGGGCGAGCAGTACTTC
J: TRBJ2-7
D: TRBD1
V: TRBV12-5